Below are 30 T cell receptor beta chains sequenced from a single sample in a study of T-cell memory formation after mild COVID-19. TCRdb re-called the 5' RACE reads with MiXCR, one entry per CDR3 protein. Of under 250,000 distinct CDR3 sequences in the sample, around 30% were seen once. Sequences were obtained from PBMCs or a T cell subset sorted from them (not recorded which). These receptors all stem from an adult woman who had mild COVID-19 (a few samples of this study predate the infection). Cell type and time point are not known.

V usage is TRBV11-2 and J usage is TRBJ2-6, with 8 bases aligning to TRBD1. With V trimmed by 5 bases and J by 1 base, 7 bases remained unmatched. CDR1 is SGHAT, CDR2 FQNNGV, per germline. The CDR3 length is 17 residues. CDR3 protein: CASSQPQGASGANVLTF. The CDR3 DNA follows: TGTGCCAGCAGCCAACCGCAGGGGGCGTCTGGGGCCAACGTCCTGACTTTC.

This clonotype was seen more than once but under ten times. The gene calls are TRBV27 and TRBJ2-7; 10 bases match TRBD1. The V gene end was trimmed by 6 bases and the J gene end by 9 bases; junction bases not matched to a gene: 11. CDR1 and CDR2 (germline): MNHEY, SMNVEV (reference sequence). The CDR3 spans 14 residues. In nucleotides, the CDR3 is TGTGCCAGCAGCTATGGCCCGGGACAGGGGACGCAGTACTTC. As protein: CASSYGPGQGTQYF.

This clonotype was observed a handful of times. The chain couples TRBV14 to TRBJ2-1, with D possibly matching TRBD2 (5 bases). Germline CDR1 reads SGHDN; CDR2 reads FVKESK. The CDR3 is made up of 15 amino acids. V lost 0 bases, J lost 6 bases, and 12 bases lay in between. CDR3 sequence reads: CASSQDALAGNEQFF. CDR3 nucleotides: TGTGCCAGCAGCCAAGACGCTCTAGCAGGCAATGAGCAGTTCTTC. Full variable domain (outside the CDR3, taken from reference TRBV14 and TRBJ2-1): EAGVTQFPSHSVIEKGQTVTLRCDPISGHDNLYWYRRVMGKEIKFLLHFVKESKQDESGMPNNRFLAERTGGTYSTLKVQPAELEDSGVYFCASSQDALAGNEQFFGPGTRLTVL.

This clonotype has only a few counts. The chain joins TRBV6-5 to TRBJ2-3; no clear D gene. The CDR3 is 13 amino acids. V gave up 4 bases and J gave up 1 base, with 6 bases separating them. Germline CDR1 MNHEY, CDR2 SVGAGI. CDR3 coding DNA: TGTGCCAGCAGTTCCCCCGGCACAGATACGCAGTATTTT. Translation: CASSSPGTDTQYF.

This clonotype was seen a handful of times. The chain joins TRBV30 to TRBJ2-2, with D perhaps matching TRBD2 (5 bases). The CDR3 runs 14 residues. Trimming shortened V by 3 bases and J by 6 bases, and 14 bases separated the two germline ends. Germline CDR1 and CDR2: GTSNPN and SVGIG (reference sequence). The CDR3: CAWRESGSAGELFF. DNA of the CDR3: TGTGCCTGGAGGGAGAGCGGATCCGCCGGGGAGCTGTTTTTT.

The chain couples TRBV10-2 to TRBJ2-4, with D unclear. V was trimmed by 3 bases and J by 7 bases, leaving 4 bases between them. CDR1 is WSHSY, CDR2 SAAADI, per germline. The CDR3 runs to 11 residues. The CDR3 region has the DNA TGCGCCAGCAGTGAAGGGAACATTCAGTACTTC. Protein product: CASSEGNIQYF.

This chain uses TRBV20-1 with TRBJ1-1, with 8 bases that match TRBD1. With 2 bases clipped from V and 0 bases from J, the junction kept 11 bases outside the gene matches. CDR1 and CDR2 from the germline V gene are DFQATT and SNEGSKA (reference sequence). CDR3 size: 17 residues. The CDR3 spells CSARPPPTGVMNTEAFF. In nucleotides, the CDR3 is TGCAGTGCTAGACCACCTCCGACAGGGGTGATGAACACTGAAGCTTTCTTT.

This clonotype was recorded a few times. The rearrangement links TRBV5-5 to TRBJ1-3, with no clear D. Between the trimmed V and J ends, which lost 3 bases and 0 bases, there was a span of 13 bases. The CDR3 loop spans 16 amino acids. The V gene's germline CDR1 is SGHKS and CDR2 YYEKEE (reference sequence). The CDR3 region is CASSSAGSYSGNTIYF. CDR3 nucleotides: TGTGCCAGCAGCTCGGCCGGGTCTTACTCTGGAAACACCATATATTTT.

The chain employs TRBV7-6 and TRBJ2-3; 8 bases match TRBD2. Trimming removed 5 bases from V and 2 bases from J; junction bases left unmatched: 6. The germline V gene encodes CDR1 SGHVS and CDR2 FNYEAQ. The CDR3 runs to 15 residues. CDR3 loop: CASSRGGPSTDTQYF. The CDR3 DNA is TGTGCCAGCAGCCGGGGGGGTCCTTCCACAGATACGCAGTATTTT.

This sequence joins TRBV5-6 and TRBJ2-4, with 7 bases matching TRBD1. Germline CDR1 and CDR2: SGHDT and YYEEEE. V lost 0 bases and J lost 2; bases outside the gene matches: 5. The CDR3 length is 16 residues. The CDR3 DNA reads as TGTGCCAGCAGCTTGGCACAGGGGCCGTCCAAAAACATTCAGTACTTC. Translating gives CASSLAQGPSKNIQYF.

This clonotype has a handful of counts. The chain has TRBV5-4 and TRBJ1-2; possibly TRBD1 for D (5 bases). The V and J ends lost 4 bases and 3 bases respectively, with 25 bases between them. Germline assignment: CDR1 SGHNT and CDR2 YYREEE (reference sequence). This CDR3 is built from 18 residues. The CDR3 nucleotides are TGTGCCAGCAGCCCGGGAGGGAGGGGCGGACTAGGTGACTATGGCTACACCTTC. Translation gives CASSPGGRGGLGDYGYTF.

The rearrangement uses TRBV25-1 and TRBJ1-6; TRBD1 might be the D (5 bases). Germline V gives CDR1 MGHDK, CDR2 SYGVNS. V lost 3 bases, J lost 6 bases, and 12 bases lay in between. The CDR3 contains 15 residues. CDR3 protein: CASSEAGKGNSPLHF. Written as DNA, the CDR3 is TGTGCCAGCAGTGAGGCAGGGAAGGGTAATTCACCCCTCCACTTT.

The chain is built from TRBV20-1 and TRBJ2-5, with D possibly matching TRBD1 (6 bases). V was shortened by 3 bases and J by 0 bases, with 11 bases between the two germline ends. Germline loops: CDR1 DFQATT, CDR2 SNEGSKA (reference sequence). The CDR3 totals 14 residues. CDR3 DNA: TGCAGTGCTAGTGTCCAGGGGAACCAAGAGACCCAGTACTTC. Protein: CSASVQGNQETQYF.

This clonotype showed up just a few times. The rearrangement uses TRBV27 and TRBJ2-7, with 9 bases lining up with TRBD1. From germline, CDR1 is MNHEY and CDR2 SMNVEV (reference sequence). The CDR3 contains 14 residues. Trimming took 6 bases from V and 3 from J; bases not matched to a gene: 6. The CDR3 region is CASSRQGGDYEQYF. The DNA for the CDR3 is TGTGCCAGCAGCCGACAGGGGGGGGACTACGAGCAGTACTTC.

This clonotype was seen a few times. The chain has TRBV7-9 and TRBJ2-2, with D maybe TRBD1 (6 bases). With 6 bases removed from V and 8 bases from J, the gap between germline ends came to 10 bases. Germline values: CDR1 SEHNR, CDR2 FQNEAQ (reference sequence). The length of the CDR3 is 12 residues. The CDR3 nucleotides are TGTGCCAGCAGTTCGGACAGAGGGGAGCTGTTTTTT. It yields the protein CASSSDRGELFF.

The rearrangement joins TRBV12-3 or TRBV12-4 to TRBJ2-3; TRBD2 agrees at 10 bases. This CDR3 has 15 residues. V shed 7 bases and J 0 bases; nucleotides not matched to a gene: 4. The CDR3 sequence is CASTLSGGSTDTQYF. DNA of the CDR3: TGTGCCAGCACCCTTAGCGGGGGGAGCACAGATACGCAGTATTTT.

The chain has TRBV7-2 and TRBJ1-1, with 8 positions matching TRBD1. The CDR3 runs to 15 residues. J lost 1 base, V lost 4 bases, and 5 bases had no gene match. Germline assignment: CDR1 SGHTA and CDR2 FQGNSA. The CDR3 DNA reads TGTGCCAGCAGCTACGACAGGGGCACGAACACTGAAGCTTTCTTT. This sequence encodes CASSYDRGTNTEAFF.

The chain uses TRBV5-1 and TRBJ2-3; D is unclear. Trimming removed 2 bases from V and 4 bases from J, with 11 bases in between. This CDR3 region has 14 residues. Germline assignment: CDR1 SGHRS and CDR2 YFSETQ. Written as DNA, the CDR3 is TGCGCCAGCAGCTTCCGTACGGCAGCAGATACGCAGTATTTT. Translating gives CASSFRTAADTQYF.

This clonotype was counted between two and nine times. This CDR3 reads CASILPPATDTQYF. The CDR3 nucleotides are TGTGCCAGCATTCTCCCGCCCGCGACAGATACGCAGTATTTT. The chain employs TRBV7-9 and TRBJ2-3; D is unclear. CDR3 length: 14 residues. Trimming shortened V by 7 bases and J by 3 bases, and 14 bases separated the two germline ends. Germline-derived CDR1 and CDR2 are SEHNR and FQNEAQ (reference sequence).

V gene TRBV15 combines with J gene TRBJ2-7; 10 positions match TRBD1. The CDR3 spans 16 residues. The V segment lost 3 bases and the J segment 3 bases; nucleotides outside the gene matches: 8. Germline assignment: CDR1 LNHNV and CDR2 YYDKDF (reference sequence). DNA of the CDR3: TGTGCCACCAGCAGGTCCGGTGGGACAGGGGTCTACGAGCAGTACTTC. It codes for CATSRSGGTGVYEQYF.

The chain couples TRBV3-1 to TRBJ1-6; D not resolved. Germline loops: CDR1 LGHDT, CDR2 YNNKEL (reference sequence). V was pared by 3 bases and J by 10 bases, with 22 bases between. There are 17 residues in the CDR3. The chain's CDR3 is CASSHRRTAVSGSPLHF. As DNA, the CDR3 is TGTGCCAGCAGCCACAGACGGACTGCCGTTTCAGGATCACCCCTCCACTTT.

The chain recombines TRBV19 with TRBJ2-3; tentative D call: TRBD2 (6 bases). The germline CDR1 and CDR2 sequences are LNHDA and SQIVND (reference sequence). The CDR3 is 12 amino acids. The V end lost 4 bases, the J end lost 5 bases, and 7 bases lay between the germline ends. CDR3: CASSTGVDTQYF. The DNA of the CDR3 is TGTGCCAGTAGTACGGGAGTAGATACGCAGTATTTT.

This clonotype has just a few counts. V gene TRBV7-9 combines with J gene TRBJ2-1; 10 bases align to TRBD1. The trim removed 5 bases at V and 5 bases at J, leaving 6 bases unmatched. In germline, CDR1 is SEHNR, CDR2 FQNEAQ (reference sequence). CDR3 length: 15 amino acids. The CDR3 region has the DNA TGTGCCAGCAGCCCGACAGGGGGCTTGAACAATGAGCAGTTCTTC. This gives the protein CASSPTGGLNNEQFF.

The chain recombines TRBV7-6 with TRBJ1-1, with 9 nucleotides matching TRBD1. J was trimmed by 6 bases and V by 6 bases; bases with no gene match: 11. The CDR3 consists of 15 residues. In germline, CDR1 is SGHVS, CDR2 FNYEAQ. CDR3 region: CASRRLWDREAEAFF. CDR3 nucleotides: TGTGCCAGCAGACGATTGTGGGACAGGGAGGCTGAAGCTTTCTTT.

This clonotype came up a few times. The V and J genes are TRBV6-2 or TRBV6-3 and TRBJ2-1; tentatively, D is TRBD1 (5 bases). CDR3 length: 15 residues. The V gene's germline CDR1 is MNHEY and CDR2 SVGEGT. The V and J ends lost 6 bases and 4 bases respectively, with 16 bases between them. CDR3 coding DNA: TGTGCCAGCAGGAGCCTCAGGGCCCCATACAATGAGCAGTTCTTC. Its translation: CASRSLRAPYNEQFF.

V gene TRBV29-1 combines with J gene TRBJ2-4; D might be TRBD1 (6 bases). This CDR3 is built from 14 residues. Germline V lookup: CDR1 SQVTM, CDR2 ANQGSEA. Trimming removed 5 bases at V and 1 base at J, with 12 bases between. The CDR3: CSVTGLFAKNIQYF. The CDR3 bases are TGCAGCGTTACAGGGTTATTCGCCAAAAACATTCAGTACTTC.

The V and J genes are TRBV11-2 and TRBJ2-5; D may match TRBD1 or TRBD2 (7 bases each). The CDR3 is 14 residues long. Trimming pared 6 bases from V and 1 base from J, leaving 12 bases between. The germline V gene has CDR1 SGHAT and CDR2 FQNNGV. CDR3 bases: TGTGCCAGCAGGAGCGGGGACAGCCAAGAGACCCAGTACTTC. Protein sequence: CASRSGDSQETQYF.

The V and J genes are TRBV12-3 or TRBV12-4 and TRBJ2-2, with D tentatively TRBD1 (6 bases). This CDR3 has 17 residues. V lost 2 bases and J 1 base, leaving 14 bases between the germline ends. The CDR3 reads CASSLTGPVGNTGELFF. Written as DNA, the CDR3 is TGTGCCAGCAGTTTAACAGGGCCCGTTGGGAACACCGGGGAGCTGTTTTTT.

The J gene is TRBJ2-3, the V gene TRBV5-1; a weak D match, TRBD1 (5 bases). The CDR3 has 12 residues. V was shortened by 4 bases and J by 9 bases, with 12 bases between the two germline ends. Per germline, CDR1 SGHRS and CDR2 YFSETQ. The CDR3 here is CASSADSTTQYF. CDR3 nucleotides: TGCGCCAGCAGCGCCGACAGTACAACGCAGTATTTT.

This clonotype has a handful of counts. This chain joins TRBV3-1 and TRBJ2-2, with 7 bases lining up with TRBD2. The CDR3 contains 16 residues. Looked up from germline, CDR1 is LGHDT and CDR2 is YNNKEL (reference sequence). Trimming removed 4 bases from V and 2 bases from J; junction bases left unmatched: 7. The CDR3 spells CASSRLGGGNTGELFF. CDR3 in DNA: TGTGCCAGCAGCCGTCTAGGCGGGGGTAACACCGGGGAGCTGTTTTTT.